The table lists the clone carrying this TCR beta chain with a few counts. Those enrolled in Seattle joined during active infection and were followed longitudinally afterward. The sample is drawn from a study of blood T cell repertoires in COVID-19. Study-wide background: PBMCs, B-cell-depleted T cells, or T cells were the source of the cDNA or gDNA that made up the material.

Per the original data handling: Amplifying reference gene primers gave estimates of nucleated cell counts. The table came from immunoSEQ multiplex PCR; TCRdb's copy has only in-frame clones and leaves some out. The DNA was the basis for D and trimming; V, J and clone size are from that table. The sample has 150,000 or so clones; 85% are singletons. Germline loops: CDR1 SGHTA, CDR2 FQGNSA. V was clipped by 3 bases and J by 3 bases, with 9 bases between them. The CDR3 has 14 amino acids. This clonotype was sampled from a woman aged 45-60 years with COVID-19, enrolled during active disease. This chain connects TRBV7-2 to TRBJ2-1; the D is unclear. The sequenced sample consisted of peripheral blood. This CDR3 is CASSFGGSYNEQFF. CDR3 DNA: TGTGCCAGCAGCTTCGGCGGAAGCTACAATGAGCAGTTCTTC.